This record concerns one T cell receptor (beta chain) sequence. This specimen belongs to a study of blood T cells in healthy people across ages. Next came a second PCR, run for about 6 to 12 cycles, which used a sample-barcoded 5' primer along with a J-beta primer mix. TCRdb independently ran MiXCR on the 5' RACE reads; one entry per CDR3 protein. The sample carries around 1.5 million distinct CDR3 sequences, 59% recorded once. Germline CDR1 reads MGHRA; CDR2 reads YSYEKL. With 0 bases clipped from V and 4 bases from J, the junction kept 5 bases outside the gene matches. The CDR3 sequence is 15 residues long.

Sequenced material: blood. The chain joins TRBV4-1 to TRBJ2-7; 8 bases line up with TRBD1. This receptor was identified in a man between 18 and 29 years old in good health. The CDR3 sequence: CASSQERTGIYEQYF. The CDR3 nucleotides are TGCGCCAGCAGCCAAGAAAGGACAGGGATTTACGAGCAGTACTTC.